The T cell receptor (beta chain) under discussion was sequenced for a study of shared clonotypes between healthy human individuals. The germline CDR1 and CDR2 sequences are ENHRY and SYGVKD. With 7 bases clipped from V and 5 bases from J, the junction kept 1 base outside the gene matches. The CDR3 is 11 amino acids. Sequencing was performed with immunoSEQ multiplex PCR; in TCRdb, only in-frame clones are kept and a portion is missing. Of about 490,000 clones in the sample, about 84% are singletons; the top ten hold 9.5% to 15%. Specimen: PBMCs. This sequence originates from a middle-aged woman in good health. Some clones in this sample may be carry-over from other donors' samples. The chain joins TRBV10-3 to TRBJ2-7; 8 bases are a match to TRBD2. For the CDR3, the DNA is TGTGCCATCACGCGGGGGGACGAGCAGTACTTC. Encoded protein: CAITRGDEQYF.